This TCR beta chain was sequenced for a study of T cell responses to AZD1222 COVID-19 vaccine. The repertoire was sequenced with immunoSEQ multiplex PCR; TCRdb's copy has only in-frame clones and lacks some. The data contain around 45,000 clones, around 90% of them singletons. Concerning this clone itself: As yet, its antigen is unknown.

Between the trimmed V and J ends, which lost 4 bases and 5 bases, there was a span of 15 bases. There are 15 residues in the CDR3. Per the germline V gene, CDR1 is WNHNN and CDR2 is SYGVQD (reference sequence). General observations from the study: Donors were largely white British and mainly female; clonal diversity was possibly underestimated. The reported proportion of spike-specific TCRs targeting unmutated variant regions was nearly half. A rise in Spike-specific TCR breadth and depth followed two AZD1222 doses. The CD4 TCRs associated with vaccination extended across spike and predominated at 160-218 and 743-854.

The sequenced sample was peripheral blood, obtained 28 days after the second AZD1222 dose. This chain connects TRBV10-1 to TRBJ2-1; D unclear. The TCR comes from an adult who received the AZD1222 COVID-19 vaccine. The CDR3 spells CASSATRMTDNEQFF. Written as DNA, the CDR3 is TGCGCCAGCAGTGCGACTCGTATGACCGACAATGAGCAGTTCTTC.